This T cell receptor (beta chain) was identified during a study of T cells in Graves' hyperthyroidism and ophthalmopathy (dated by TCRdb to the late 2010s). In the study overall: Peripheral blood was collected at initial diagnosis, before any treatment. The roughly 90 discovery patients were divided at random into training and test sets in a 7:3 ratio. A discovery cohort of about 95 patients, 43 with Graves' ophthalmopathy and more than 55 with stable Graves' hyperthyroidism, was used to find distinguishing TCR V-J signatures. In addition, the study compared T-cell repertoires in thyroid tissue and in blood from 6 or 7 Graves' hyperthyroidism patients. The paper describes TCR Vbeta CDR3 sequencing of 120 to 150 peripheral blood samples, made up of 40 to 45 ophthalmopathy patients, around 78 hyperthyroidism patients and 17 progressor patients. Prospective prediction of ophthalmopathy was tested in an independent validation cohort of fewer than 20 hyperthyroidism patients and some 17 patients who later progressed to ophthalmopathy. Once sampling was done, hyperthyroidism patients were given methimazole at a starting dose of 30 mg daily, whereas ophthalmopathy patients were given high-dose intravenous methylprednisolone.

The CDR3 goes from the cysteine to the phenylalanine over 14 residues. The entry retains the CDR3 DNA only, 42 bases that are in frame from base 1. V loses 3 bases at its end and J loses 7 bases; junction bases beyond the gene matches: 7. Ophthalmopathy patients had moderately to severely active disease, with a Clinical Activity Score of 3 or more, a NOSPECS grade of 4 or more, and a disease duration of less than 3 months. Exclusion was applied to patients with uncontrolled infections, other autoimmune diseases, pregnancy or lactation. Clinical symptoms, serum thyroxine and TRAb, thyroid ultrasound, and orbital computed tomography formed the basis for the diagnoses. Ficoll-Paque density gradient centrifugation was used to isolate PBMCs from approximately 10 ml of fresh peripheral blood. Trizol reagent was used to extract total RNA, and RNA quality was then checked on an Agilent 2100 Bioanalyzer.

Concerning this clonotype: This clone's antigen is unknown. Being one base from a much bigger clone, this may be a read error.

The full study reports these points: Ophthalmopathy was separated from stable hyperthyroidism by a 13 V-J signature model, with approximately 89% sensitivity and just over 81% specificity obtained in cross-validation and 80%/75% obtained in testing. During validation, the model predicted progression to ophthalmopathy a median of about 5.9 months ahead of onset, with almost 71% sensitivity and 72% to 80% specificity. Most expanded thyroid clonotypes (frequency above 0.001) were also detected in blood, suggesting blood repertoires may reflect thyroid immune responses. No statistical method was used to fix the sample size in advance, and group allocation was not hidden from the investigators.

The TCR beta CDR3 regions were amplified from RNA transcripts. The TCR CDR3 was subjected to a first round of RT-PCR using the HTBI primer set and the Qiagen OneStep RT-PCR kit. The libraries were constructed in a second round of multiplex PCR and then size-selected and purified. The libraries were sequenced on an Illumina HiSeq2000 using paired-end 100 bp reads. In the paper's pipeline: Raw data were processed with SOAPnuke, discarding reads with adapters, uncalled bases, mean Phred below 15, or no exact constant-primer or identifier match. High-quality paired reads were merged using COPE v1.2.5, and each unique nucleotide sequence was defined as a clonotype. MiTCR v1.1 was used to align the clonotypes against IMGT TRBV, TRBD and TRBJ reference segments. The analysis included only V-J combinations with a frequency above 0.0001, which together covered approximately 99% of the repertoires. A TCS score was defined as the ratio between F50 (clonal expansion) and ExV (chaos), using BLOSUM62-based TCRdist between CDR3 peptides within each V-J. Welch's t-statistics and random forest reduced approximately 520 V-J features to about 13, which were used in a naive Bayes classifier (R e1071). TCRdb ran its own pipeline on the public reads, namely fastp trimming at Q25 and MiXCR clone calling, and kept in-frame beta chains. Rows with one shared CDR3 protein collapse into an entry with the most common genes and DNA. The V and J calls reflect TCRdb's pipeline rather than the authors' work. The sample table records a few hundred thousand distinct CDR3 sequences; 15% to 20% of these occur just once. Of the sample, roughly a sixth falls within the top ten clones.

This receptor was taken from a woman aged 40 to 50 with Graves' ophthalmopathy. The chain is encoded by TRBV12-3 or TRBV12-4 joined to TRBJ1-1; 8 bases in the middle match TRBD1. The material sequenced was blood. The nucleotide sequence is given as TGTGCCAGCAGTTTTGCAGGGGGCTTATGTGAAGCTTTCTTT. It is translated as CASSFAGGLCEAFF.